The clone carrying this TCR beta chain has only a few counts. CDR1 is SNHLY and CDR2 is FYNNEI in the germline V gene. Trimming pared 5 bases from V and 7 bases from J, leaving 15 bases between. CDR3 length: 14 residues. Using unique molecular identifiers, the investigators prepared the TCRbeta library. Each CDR3 protein gets one entry after TCRdb re-called the PCR reads with MiXCR. The table records some 75,000 distinct CDR3 sequences, 5.5% to 7.5% of them present only once. This entry comes from a study of T-cell reconstitution after alpha-beta-depleted transplantation in children. The sequencing used PBMCs from the stem cell graft donor, collected from the stem cell graft. This clonotype originated in a human donor who donated a stem cell graft to a child with acute lymphoblastic leukemia. The chain employs TRBV2 and TRBJ1-5, with TRBD1 as a possible D gene (5 bases). CDR3 protein: CASSPGPPGQPQHF. In DNA, the CDR3 is TGTGCCAGCAGTCCGGGACCCCCAGGCCAGCCCCAGCATTTT.